The next 15 T cell receptor beta chains were all read from a single sample in a study of T-cell memory formation after mild COVID-19 (dated by TCRdb to the early 2020s). Library method: 5' RACE. The instrument was an Illumina NovaSeq 6000. TCRdb passed the public sequencing reads through fastp at Q25 and MiXCR, retaining productive beta sequences. Identical CDR3 protein sequences are pooled into one entry, listed with their most common genes and DNA. This sample has just under 350,000 distinct CDR3 sequences in its table, and 10% to 15% of those were observed once. Together, the top ten hold over 20% of the sample. What was sequenced was PBMCs or a T cell subset sorted from them (not recorded which). Receptors were obtained from a man between 18 and 35 years old who had mild COVID-19 (a few samples of this study predate the infection). The sample titles of this study are shuffled in the database, so cell type and time point are left out; the donor was told from shared clones.

V is TRBV20-1 and J is TRBJ1-6; D unclear. The CDR3 is 13 amino acids. Trimming shortened V by 3 bases and J by 7 bases, and 10 bases separated the two germline ends. Germline CDR1 reads DFQATT; CDR2 reads SNEGSKA (reference sequence). The CDR3, as DNA: TGCAGTGCTAGGGATAATCCCAATTCACCCCTCCACTTT. As protein: CSARDNPNSPLHF.

The J gene is TRBJ1-1, the V gene TRBV29-1, with TRBD1 matching 12 bases. Germline trimming cut 7 bases from V and 5 bases from J; bases unmatched to any gene: 8. The germline CDR1 and CDR2 sequences are SQVTM and ANQGSEA. The CDR3 sequence is 14 residues long. CDR3 nucleotide sequence: TGCAGCGGACGCGGGACAGGGGGCGAAACTGAAGCTTTCTTT. Translation gives CSGRGTGGETEAFF.

This clonotype was recorded many times. This chain connects TRBV7-2 to TRBJ2-5; 10 bases match TRBD2. Germline V gives CDR1 SGHTA, CDR2 FQGNSA. Trimming at V came to 2 bases and at J to 6 bases, leaving 15 bases not matched to a gene. The CDR3 contains 18 residues. CDR3 protein: CASSLLSGSGGPWKTQYF. CDR3 coding DNA: TGTGCCAGCAGCTTACTTTCGGGTAGCGGGGGGCCCTGGAAGACCCAGTACTTC.

This chain connects TRBV6-5 to TRBJ2-2; D is undetermined. V lost 0 bases and J lost 2, with 13 bases in between. The CDR3 extends over 17 amino acids. Germline values: CDR1 MNHEY, CDR2 SVGAGI. CDR3 protein: CASSYSIPTINTGELFF. In nucleotides, the CDR3 is TGTGCCAGCAGTTACTCGATCCCTACTATTAACACCGGGGAGCTGTTTTTT.

Only a few counts were recorded for this clonotype. CDR3 sequence: CSATNLDTGELFF. As DNA, the CDR3 is TGCAGTGCTACGAACCTAGACACCGGGGAGCTGTTTTTT. The chain recombines TRBV20-1 with TRBJ2-2; no clear D. The V gene lost 4 bases and the J gene lost 3 bases, with 9 bases spanning the gap. Per the germline V gene, CDR1 is DFQATT and CDR2 is SNEGSKA (reference sequence). The CDR3 extends over 13 amino acids.

The rearrangement links TRBV20-1 to TRBJ2-1; D call uncertain. V dropped 1 base and J dropped 6 bases, with 10 bases sitting between them. Germline values: CDR1 DFQATT, CDR2 SNEGSKA (reference sequence). The CDR3 consists of 13 residues. CDR3 bases: TGCAGTGCTAGAGTTCAGTTGGGCAATGAGCAGTTCTTC. Translating it yields CSARVQLGNEQFF.

This clonotype has just a few counts. The chain joins TRBV7-2 to TRBJ2-5, with 8 positions matching TRBD2. This CDR3 has 15 amino acids. The junction had 4 bases not matched to a gene; V was cut back by 2 bases and J by 2 bases. Germline CDR1 SGHTA, CDR2 FQGNSA. CDR3 in DNA: TGTGCCAGCAGCTTAACAGCGGGGGCACAAGAGACCCAGTACTTC. Protein: CASSLTAGAQETQYF.

This clonotype was counted a few times. J is TRBJ1-6 and V is TRBV7-9, with a weak D call TRBD1 (5 bases). The germline V gene has CDR1 SEHNR and CDR2 FQNEAQ (reference sequence). This CDR3 contains 17 residues. Deletions cut 1 base from V and 9 bases from J, with 19 bases between. Here the CDR3 DNA reads TGTGCCAGCAGCTTAGAATGGGTCGGGGGAGAAGCTTCACCCCTCCACTTT. This encodes CASSLEWVGGEASPLHF. Together with reference TRBV7-9 and TRBJ1-6, the CDR3 gives the full variable domain: DTGVSQNPRHKITKRGQNVTFRCDPISEHNRLYWYRQTLGQGPEFLTYFQNEAQLEKSRLLSDRFSAERPKGSFSTLEIQRTEQGDSAMYLCASSLEWVGGEASPLHFGNGTRLTVT.

This chain joins TRBV13 and TRBJ2-7; D may be TRBD1 (6 bases). Germline V gene data show CDR1 as PRHDT and CDR2 as FYEKMQ (reference sequence). The CDR3 covers 15 residues. The ends were cut back, 3 bases at V and 3 bases at J, with 15 bases in the middle. The DNA of the CDR3 is TGTGCCAGCAGCTTCTTGACAGGCACCCTCTACGAGCAGTACTTC. It yields the protein CASSFLTGTLYEQYF.

The sample holds many counts of this clonotype. J is TRBJ1-5 and V is TRBV3-1; unclear D gene. Trimming stripped 0 bases from V and 7 bases from J, with 7 bases between. This CDR3 comprises 13 residues. The germline CDR1 and CDR2 sequences are LGHDT and YNNKEL (reference sequence). CDR3 region: CASSQDMIQPQHF. The CDR3 bases are TGTGCCAGCAGCCAAGACATGATCCAGCCCCAGCATTTT.

The rearrangement links TRBV24-1 to TRBJ1-1, with 8 bases matching TRBD1. V dropped 7 bases and J dropped 3; count of bases not matched to a gene: 6. Per germline, CDR1 KGHDR and CDR2 SFDVKD. The CDR3 runs 14 residues. The CDR3 DNA reads TGTGCCACCAGGCCTCGGACAGGGCACACTGAAGCTTTCTTT. Translating gives CATRPRTGHTEAFF.

This clonotype was seen a few times. The V gene is TRBV7-9, the J gene TRBJ2-5, with D uncertain. CDR3 length equals 14 residues. Trimming removed 8 bases from V and 1 base from J, with 14 bases in between. Germline CDR1 SEHNR, CDR2 FQNEAQ (reference sequence). The chain's CDR3 is CASQKGNFQETQYF. CDR3 bases: TGTGCCAGCCAAAAGGGAAACTTCCAAGAGACCCAGTACTTC.

The gene calls are TRBV7-9 and TRBJ1-1, with D possibly being TRBD1 (6 bases). The CDR3 is 13 amino acids. The germline gives CDR1 SEHNR, CDR2 FQNEAQ (reference sequence). V was shortened by 2 bases and J by 6 bases, with 10 bases between the two germline ends. CDR3 DNA: TGTGCCAGCAGCTTACAGGGGACTCCTGAAGCTTTCTTT. It encodes CASSLQGTPEAFF. Variable domain in full (rest from reference TRBV7-9 and TRBJ1-1): DTGVSQNPRHKITKRGQNVTFRCDPISEHNRLYWYRQTLGQGPEFLTYFQNEAQLEKSRLLSDRFSAERPKGSFSTLEIQRTEQGDSAMYLCASSLQGTPEAFFGQGTRLTVV.

This clonotype was detected a few times. The chain is built from TRBV18 and TRBJ1-1; D is unclear. The CDR3 extends over 16 amino acids. V was cut by 6 bases and J by 0 bases, with 17 bases left in between. Germline V lookup: CDR1 KGHSH, CDR2 LQKENI. The CDR3 DNA sequence: TGTGCCAGCTCCCCTCAGGACGGCGGAATGAACACTGAAGCTTTCTTT. Protein: CASSPQDGGMNTEAFF.

This clonotype has only a few counts. The rearrangement links TRBV6-6 to TRBJ2-1; perhaps TRBD1 as D (5 bases). In germline, CDR1 is MNHNY, CDR2 SVGAGI (reference sequence). Trimming pared 9 bases from V and 4 bases from J, leaving 16 bases between. The CDR3 extends over 14 amino acids. CDR3 residues: CASMLSGRYNEQFF. The CDR3 nucleotides are TGTGCCAGTATGTTGTCAGGGCGATACAATGAGCAGTTCTTC.